These 30 T cell receptor beta chains share one sample of origin, sequenced in a study of T-cell reconstitution after alpha-beta-depleted transplantation in children. As it was prepared, the TCRbeta library received unique molecular identifiers. Each CDR3 protein gets one entry after TCRdb re-called the PCR reads with MiXCR. The sample includes about 980,000 distinct CDR3 sequences, roughly 29% of them seen just once. Sample: PBMCs, mostly from graft donor cells, taken 360 days after TCRalphabeta/CD19-depleted stem cell transplant. These TCRs come from a boy younger than two who had a stem cell transplant for SCID, so the T cells may come from the graft donor.

This clonotype was counted only a few times. J is TRBJ1-6 and V is TRBV5-1, with D perhaps matching TRBD1 (5 bases). This CDR3 region has 15 residues. From germline, CDR1 is SGHRS and CDR2 YFSETQ. The ends were cut back, 4 bases at V and 7 bases at J, with 15 bases in the middle. CDR3 DNA: TGCGCCAGCAGCGCATCAGGGCTCGGCAATTCACCCCTCCACTTT. The encoded protein is CASSASGLGNSPLHF.

This rearrangement joins TRBV20-1 to TRBJ1-4; 10 nucleotides line up with TRBD1. The CDR3 sequence is 15 residues long. Germline V lookup: CDR1 DFQATT, CDR2 SNEGSKA (reference sequence). V trimming: 3 bases; J trimming: 4 bases; junction bases outside the gene matches: 5. CDR3 DNA sequence: TGCAGTGCTAGCCCGACAGGGGGCCTTAATGAAAAACTGTTTTTT. The encoded protein is CSASPTGGLNEKLFF.

The chain combines TRBV5-1 with TRBJ1-4, with 7 bases aligning to TRBD1. CDR1 SGHRS and CDR2 YFSETQ come from the germline V gene. V shed 3 bases, J shed 3 bases, and the junction held 5 bases outside the gene matches. This CDR3 comprises 15 residues. The CDR3 DNA sequence: TGCGCCAGCAGCTGGGGGACAGTGGCTAATGAAAAACTGTTTTTT. Its translation is CASSWGTVANEKLFF.

V usage is TRBV28 and J usage is TRBJ1-1; D is unresolved. Germline assignment: CDR1 MDHEN and CDR2 SYDVKM. This CDR3 region has 12 residues. The V gene lost 6 bases and the J gene lost 10 bases, with 15 bases spanning the gap. CDR3 amino acids: CASSPPPRGAFF. The CDR3 coding sequence is TGTGCCAGCAGCCCCCCGCCTCGTGGAGCTTTCTTT.

The V gene is TRBV30, the J gene TRBJ2-1, with 7 bases fitting TRBD1. Germline CDR1 reads GTSNPN; CDR2 reads SVGIG (reference sequence). Trimming took 5 bases from V and 7 from J; bases not matched to a gene: 5. The CDR3 loop spans 12 amino acids. CDR3 protein: CAWVGTVNEQFF. Here the CDR3 DNA reads TGTGCCTGGGTCGGGACAGTTAATGAGCAGTTCTTC. Based on the CDR3 plus reference TRBV30 and TRBJ2-1, the full variable domain is SQTIHQWPATLVQPVGSPLSLECTVEGTSNPNLYWYRQAAGRGLQLLFYSVGIGQISSEVPQNLSASRPQDRQFILSSKKLLLSDSGFYLCAWVGTVNEQFFGPGTRLTVL.

CDR3 bases: TGTGCCAGCAGCTGGCAGGGCCTAGCTAACTATGGCTACACCTTC. Translation: CASSWQGLANYGYTF. The chain links TRBV7-2 to TRBJ1-2; possible D gene TRBD1, 5 bases. With 4 bases removed from V and 0 bases from J, the gap between germline ends came to 12 bases. The CDR3 has 15 residues. The germline V gene has CDR1 SGHTA and CDR2 FQGNSA.

This clonotype was counted a few times. The chain carries TRBV19 and TRBJ2-7; D perhaps matches TRBD2 (5 bases). The V gene's germline CDR1 is LNHDA and CDR2 SQIVND (reference sequence). V was clipped by 6 bases and J by 7 bases, with 22 bases between them. This CDR3 spans 15 amino acids. CDR3 protein: CASRPVGSLPGEQYF. The CDR3 region has the DNA TGTGCCAGTAGGCCGGTTGGCAGCCTACCGGGGGAGCAGTACTTC. Full variable domain (remainder filled in from reference TRBV19 and TRBJ2-7): DGGITQSPKYLFRKEGQNVTLSCEQNLNHDAMYWYRQDPGQGLRLIYYSQIVNDFQKGDIAEGYSVSREKKESFPLTVTSAQKNPTAFYLCASRPVGSLPGEQYFGPGTRLTVT.

The genes are TRBV11-2 and TRBJ2-7; a possible D gene is TRBD2 (6 bases). Germline CDR1 reads SGHAT; CDR2 reads FQNNGV. CDR3 size: 14 residues. The V and J ends lost 7 bases and 3 bases respectively, with 16 bases between them. The CDR3 DNA reads as TGTGCCAGCACCTACACTGGGGACTTCTACGAGCAGTACTTC. Translating it yields CASTYTGDFYEQYF.

The chain uses TRBV7-9 and TRBJ2-1; perhaps TRBD1 as D (5 bases). Germline loops: CDR1 SEHNR, CDR2 FQNEAQ (reference sequence). CDR3 size: 16 residues. V gave up 1 base and J gave up 4 bases, with 14 bases separating them. The DNA for the CDR3 is TGTGCCAGCAGCTTAGGAGCAGGGTCTCCATACAATGAGCAGTTCTTC. Translating it yields CASSLGAGSPYNEQFF.

This clonotype was detected only a few times. The chain uses TRBV24-1 and TRBJ2-1; tentative D call: TRBD2 (6 bases). V shed 4 bases and J shed 6 bases, with 15 bases lying between them. There are 15 residues in the CDR3. The germline V gene has CDR1 KGHDR and CDR2 SFDVKD. CDR3 loop: CATSDTTSRTNEQFF. CDR3 bases: TGTGCCACCAGTGACACGACTAGTAGGACCAATGAGCAGTTCTTC.

A few counts support this clonotype. The chain recombines TRBV20-1 with TRBJ1-5; D uncertain. V gave up 2 bases and J gave up 3 bases, with 20 bases separating them. Germline V CDR1 and CDR2: DFQATT, SNEGSKA (reference sequence). CDR3 length equals 17 residues. The CDR3 loop reads CSARTPTGLEYNQPQHF. Written as DNA, the CDR3 is TGCAGTGCTAGAACGCCTACGGGGTTAGAATACAATCAGCCCCAGCATTTT.

J is TRBJ2-5 and V is TRBV10-3, with 10 bases identical to TRBD1. CDR3 length: 15 residues. The germline gives CDR1 ENHRY, CDR2 SYGVKD. V was clipped by 6 bases and J by 4 bases; unmatched bases: 8. CDR3: CAISERGTGVETQYF. The CDR3 DNA reads as TGTGCCATCAGCGAGAGGGGGACAGGGGTAGAGACCCAGTACTTC.

This clonotype has just a few counts. This chain links TRBV20-1 with TRBJ1-1; D is uncertain. V was trimmed by 3 bases and J by 0 bases, leaving 11 bases between them. CDR3 size: 14 residues. CDR1 and CDR2 from the germline V gene are DFQATT and SNEGSKA (reference sequence). The CDR3 sequence: CSARAVIMNTEAFF. The DNA of the CDR3 is TGCAGTGCTAGGGCAGTGATCATGAACACTGAAGCTTTCTTT.

This clonotype showed up just a few times. This chain links TRBV5-8 with TRBJ2-7; 10 bases fit TRBD1. The CDR3 consists of 16 residues. Germline V CDR1 and CDR2: SGHTS, YDEGEE. V lost 0 bases and J lost 2; bases outside the gene matches: 5. CDR3 nucleotides: TGTGCCAGCAGCTTGGCAGGGACAGGGGTCACCTACGAGCAGTACTTC. It is translated as CASSLAGTGVTYEQYF.

The J gene is TRBJ2-1, the V gene TRBV20-1; possibly TRBD1 or TRBD2 for D (5 bases each). V shed 3 bases and J shed 4 bases, with 13 bases lying between them. Germline-derived CDR1 and CDR2 are DFQATT and SNEGSKA (reference sequence). The length of the CDR3 is 14 residues. Here the CDR3 DNA reads TGCAGTGCTAGTATGGGAGACAGTTACAATGAGCAGTTCTTC. This sequence encodes CSASMGDSYNEQFF.

This clonotype was counted between two and nine times. The J gene is TRBJ2-2, the V gene TRBV4-1, with D possibly matching TRBD2 (5 bases). Trimming took off 1 base at V and 4 bases at J, with 13 bases between the two ends. CDR1 is MGHRA, CDR2 YSYEKL, per germline. The CDR3 covers 16 residues. CDR3 sequence reads: CASSQVLGLVTGELFF. The CDR3 DNA is TGCGCCAGCAGCCAAGTACTCGGACTCGTCACCGGGGAGCTGTTTTTT.

This clonotype came up a few times. The chain carries TRBV4-1 and TRBJ2-3; D remains ambiguous. The CDR3 runs to 14 residues. V gave up 0 bases and J gave up 3 bases, with 7 bases separating them. From germline, CDR1 is MGHRA and CDR2 YSYEKL. The CDR3, as DNA: TGCGCCAGCAGCCAAGATCGGGTAACAGATACGCAGTATTTT. Its protein is CASSQDRVTDTQYF.

The V gene is TRBV24-1, the J gene TRBJ2-2; TRBD2 aligns across 8 bases. The ends lost 9 bases at V and 2 bases at J; junction bases unmatched: 7. The CDR3 covers 15 residues. CDR1 and CDR2 (germline): KGHDR, SFDVKD. The CDR3 nucleotides are TGTGCCACCCAGCAAGCGGGGGCAAACACCGGGGAGCTGTTTTTT. Protein product: CATQQAGANTGELFF.

A remark on this clonotype: The junction departs from the called germline gene at one end, perhaps through a read error. V and J are TRBV5-1 and TRBJ2-3; D unresolved. Germline CDR1 is SGHRS and CDR2 is YFSETQ. This CDR3 contains 15 residues. CDR3 DNA: TGCGCCAGCACCTTGGGCGACATCAGCACAGATACGCAGTATTTT. It yields the protein CASTLGDISTDTQYF.

The rearrangement joins TRBV7-2 to TRBJ2-3, with 11 positions matching TRBD2. There are 15 residues in the CDR3. The germline CDR1 and CDR2 sequences are SGHTA and FQGNSA. V was pared by 4 bases and J by 9 bases, with 9 bases of the junction left unmatched. The CDR3 protein is CASSCQIAGGQTQYF. The CDR3 DNA follows: TGTGCCAGCAGCTGCCAAATAGCGGGGGGGCAGACGCAGTATTTT.

This clonotype was seen repeatedly, ten times or more. The genes are TRBV7-8 and TRBJ2-1, with 12 bases matching TRBD1. This CDR3 is 16 amino acids long. Germline V gives CDR1 SGHVS, CDR2 FQNEAQ. V shed 8 bases, J shed 7 bases, and the junction held 12 bases outside the gene matches. The CDR3 DNA sequence: TGTGCCAGCGACCCGGGACAGGGGGCGATTTGGAATGAGCAGTTCTTC. It translates to CASDPGQGAIWNEQFF.

The rearrangement joins TRBV19 to TRBJ2-1, with 7 bases identical to TRBD1. The ends lost 5 bases at V and 5 bases at J; junction bases unmatched: 6. The CDR3 runs to 14 residues. CDR1 LNHDA and CDR2 SQIVND come from the germline V gene (reference sequence). The CDR3 sequence: CASSRAGTDNEQFF. In DNA, the CDR3 is TGTGCCAGTAGTCGCGCCGGGACAGACAATGAGCAGTTCTTC.

The chain combines TRBV6-5 with TRBJ2-1, with D tentatively TRBD1 (6 bases). There are 15 residues in the CDR3. V shed 4 bases and J shed 5 bases, with 15 bases lying between them. Germline V gene sequence: CDR1 MNHEY, CDR2 SVGAGI. CDR3 coding DNA: TGTGCCAGCAGTTGGGCCGAGGGGGTCCACAATGAGCAGTTCTTC. Its translation: CASSWAEGVHNEQFF.

This rearrangement joins TRBV20-1 to TRBJ2-7; 8 bases match TRBD1. This CDR3 is built from 19 residues. With V trimmed by 0 bases and J by 6 bases, 22 bases remained unmatched. From germline, CDR1 is DFQATT and CDR2 SNEGSKA (reference sequence). The chain's CDR3 is CSARDSGQGKTGTTREQYF. In nucleotides, the CDR3 is TGCAGTGCTAGAGATTCTGGACAGGGTAAAACGGGCACTACACGCGAGCAGTACTTC.

The chain employs TRBV6-5 and TRBJ2-1; D may correspond to TRBD1 or TRBD2 (5 bases each). Germline CDR1 reads MNHEY; CDR2 reads SVGAGI. V shed 6 bases and J shed 0 bases, with 15 bases lying between them. The CDR3 loop spans 16 amino acids. The CDR3 region has the DNA TGTGCCAGCAGGTTATACCGGGGACCCTCCTACAATGAGCAGTTCTTC. Protein product: CASRLYRGPSYNEQFF.

This clonotype has more than one count but fewer than ten. Compared with germline, one end of the junction differs, possibly owing to a read error. V is TRBV20-1 and J is TRBJ2-4; D ambiguous. This CDR3 comprises 14 residues. CDR1 is DFQATT and CDR2 is SNEGSKA in the germline V gene (reference sequence). CDR3 region: CSARGPIAKNIQYF. The DNA for the CDR3 is TGCAGTGCCAGAGGCCCCATAGCCAAAAACATTCAGTACTTC.

The table lists this clonotype with a few counts. The CDR3 reads CASSLVTGGWNEQFF. In DNA form, the CDR3 reads TGTGCCAGCAGCTTAGTAACGGGGGGTTGGAATGAGCAGTTCTTC. V gene TRBV7-8 combines with J gene TRBJ2-1; 7 nucleotides agree with TRBD2. The V and J ends lost 1 base and 7 bases, in that order; junction bases with no gene match: 7. The germline CDR1 and CDR2 sequences are SGHVS and FQNEAQ. The CDR3 is made up of 15 amino acids.

Only a few counts were recorded for this clonotype. V usage is TRBV29-1 and J usage is TRBJ2-7; 7 bases map to TRBD1. The CDR3 runs to 13 residues. V trimming: 5 bases; J trimming: 5 bases; junction bases outside the gene matches: 9. Germline V gene lookup returns CDR1 SQVTM and CDR2 ANQGSEA. CDR3 amino acids: CSVTRQGINEQYF. The CDR3 DNA follows: TGCAGCGTTACCCGACAGGGTATTAACGAGCAGTACTTC.

This clonotype was picked up a small number of times. The chain carries TRBV6-1 and TRBJ1-2; 9 positions agree with TRBD1. The germline gives CDR1 MNHNS, CDR2 SASEGT. The V and J ends lost 8 bases and 5 bases, in that order; junction bases with no gene match: 12. The CDR3 covers 15 residues. The CDR3 here is CASGLSGTGYYGYTF. CDR3 nucleotide sequence: TGTGCCAGCGGACTTAGCGGGACAGGGTATTATGGCTACACCTTC.

The sample holds many counts of this clonotype. The V and J genes are TRBV9 and TRBJ2-4, with 9 bases that match TRBD2. The CDR3 is 14 residues long. Trimming removed 4 bases from V and 9 bases from J; junction bases left unmatched: 8. Germline lookup yields CDR1 SGDLS and CDR2 YYNGEE. The CDR3 DNA follows: TGTGCCAGCAGCTTAACCGGGACTAGCCGCATTCAGTACTTC. The encoded protein is CASSLTGTSRIQYF.